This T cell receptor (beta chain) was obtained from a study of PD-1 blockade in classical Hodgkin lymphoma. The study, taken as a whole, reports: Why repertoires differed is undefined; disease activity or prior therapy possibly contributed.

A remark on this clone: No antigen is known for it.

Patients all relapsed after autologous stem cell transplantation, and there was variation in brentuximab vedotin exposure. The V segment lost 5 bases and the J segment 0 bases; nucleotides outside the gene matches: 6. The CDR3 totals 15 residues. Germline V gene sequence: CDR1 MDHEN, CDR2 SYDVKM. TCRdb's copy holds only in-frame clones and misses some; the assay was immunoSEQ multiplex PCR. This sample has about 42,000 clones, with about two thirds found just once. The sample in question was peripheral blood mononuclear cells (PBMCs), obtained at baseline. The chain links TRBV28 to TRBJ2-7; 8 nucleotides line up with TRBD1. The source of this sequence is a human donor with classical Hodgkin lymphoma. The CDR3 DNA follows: TGTGCCAGCAGTGGACAGGGCCTAAGCTCCTACGAGCAGTACTTC. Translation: CASSGQGLSSYEQYF.